Shown below are 9 T cell receptor beta chains from a single sample sequenced in a study of blood T cell repertoires in COVID-19. Clones were read by immunoSEQ multiplex PCR, and TCRdb kept only the in-frame ones, dropping some. Among around 110,000 clones listed, 90% were seen once. Sample: peripheral blood. The receptors stem from a human donor with active COVID-19. The donor label of this sample is uncertain.

The chain couples TRBV5-5 to TRBJ1-5, with D uncertain. This CDR3 region has 16 residues. Trimming removed 0 bases at V and 0 bases at J, with 10 bases between. Germline CDR1 SGHKS, CDR2 YYEKEE (reference sequence). The CDR3 is CASSLVAGNSNQPQHF. CDR3 nucleotides: TGTGCCAGCAGCTTGGTGGCAGGCAATAGCAATCAGCCCCAGCATTTT.

V usage is TRBV15 and J usage is TRBJ2-7; 9 nucleotides align to TRBD2. CDR3 length: 12 amino acids. CDR1 LNHNV and CDR2 YYDKDF come from the germline V gene (reference sequence). The trim removed 5 bases at V and 4 bases at J, leaving 0 bases unmatched. CDR3 sequence (DNA): TGTGCCACCAGCCTAGCGGGGTACGAGCAGTACTTC. Its protein product is CATSLAGYEQYF.

The V and J genes are TRBV14 and TRBJ2-7; D may be TRBD1 (7 bases). V lost 6 bases and J lost 5, with 20 bases in between. The CDR3 has 15 residues. Germline CDR1 and CDR2: SGHDN and FVKESK. The CDR3: CASRLTGEVRDEQYF. As DNA, the CDR3 is TGTGCCAGCAGGCTAACAGGGGAGGTACGCGACGAGCAGTACTTC.

The chain couples TRBV12-3 or TRBV12-4 to TRBJ2-7; the D gene is possibly TRBD1 (6 bases). CDR3 length: 12 amino acids. The V end lost 6 bases, the J end lost 3 bases, and 9 bases lay between the germline ends. Here the CDR3 DNA reads TGTGCCAGCAGGGGGGACAACTACGAGCAGTACTTC. Its protein product is CASRGDNYEQYF.

J is TRBJ1-1 and V is TRBV6-2 or TRBV6-3; D uncertain. Looked up from germline, CDR1 is MNHEY and CDR2 is SVGEGT. The CDR3 has 13 residues. Trimming cost V 1 base and J 7 bases, with 10 bases left between them. This CDR3 is CASSYFSIGEAFF. The CDR3 DNA is TGTGCCAGCAGTTACTTCTCTATTGGTGAAGCTTTCTTT.

The V call is TRBV9, the J call TRBJ2-1; 10 bases align to TRBD1. Per the germline V gene, CDR1 is SGDLS and CDR2 is YYNGEE. The CDR3 totals 17 residues. J gave up 10 bases and V 4 bases, and 17 bases lay outside the gene matches. The CDR3 here is CASSQSKRTGGSSEQFF. The DNA for the CDR3 is TGTGCCAGCAGCCAGAGTAAGAGGACAGGGGGTAGTTCCGAGCAGTTCTTC. Variable domain in full (rest from reference TRBV9 and TRBJ2-1): DSGVTQTPKHLITATGQRVTLRCSPRSGDLSVYWYQQSLDQGLQFLIQYYNGEERAKGNILERFSAQQFPDLHSELNLSSLELGDSALYFCASSQSKRTGGSSEQFFGPGTRLTVL.

The gene calls are TRBV7-9 and TRBJ1-6; 9 positions match TRBD1. The germline gives CDR1 SEHNR, CDR2 FQNEAQ (reference sequence). V was pared by 3 bases and J by 8 bases, with 5 bases of the junction left unmatched. The CDR3 is 15 residues long. The chain's CDR3 is CASSLQTGGDSPLHF. The DNA of the CDR3 is TGTGCCAGCAGCTTGCAGACAGGGGGTGATTCACCCCTCCACTTT.

This clone has a handful of counts. This rearrangement joins TRBV11-3 to TRBJ1-1, with 9 bases lining up with TRBD1. This CDR3 has 15 amino acids. V shed 5 bases, J shed 0 bases, and the junction held 4 bases outside the gene matches. CDR1 is SGHNT and CDR2 is YENEEA in the germline V gene. The CDR3 DNA follows: TGTGCCAGCAGCCAGGGACAGGGCATGAACACTGAAGCTTTCTTT. Its protein product is CASSQGQGMNTEAFF. The variable domain in full, with the rest retrieved from reference TRBV11-3 and TRBJ1-1, is EAGVVQSPRYKIIEKKQPVAFWCNPISGHNTLYWYLQNLGQGPELLIRYENEEAVDDSQLPKDRFSAERLKGVDSTLKIQPAELGDSAVYLCASSQGQGMNTEAFFGQGTRLTVV.

The rearrangement joins TRBV7-6 to TRBJ2-5, with unresolved D. Trimming left V 2 bases short and J 7 bases short, with 5 bases between. The CDR3 extends over 11 amino acids. In germline, CDR1 is SGHVS, CDR2 FNYEAQ. CDR3 in DNA: TGTGCCAGCAGCTTAACTGGGACCCAGTACTTC. This codes for CASSLTGTQYF.